Presented here are 21 T cell receptor beta chains from one specimen sequenced in a study of patients and donors after allogeneic stem cell transplantation. TCRdb redid the calling of the RT-PCR reads with MiXCR, one entry per CDR3 protein. The sample has under 30,000 distinct CDR3 sequences, about 30% seen once. The sequenced material came from blood, either unsorted or a sorted T cell fraction (not recorded which). The receptors come from a human donor who was either an allogeneic HSCT recipient or a stem cell or donor lymphocyte infusion donor (not recorded which). It is not recorded whose cells these are; they may come from a transplant donor.

The sample holds many counts of this clonotype. CDR3 amino acids: CSARDWKTGDTEAFF. CDR3 coding DNA: TGCAGTGCTAGAGATTGGAAGACAGGGGACACTGAAGCTTTCTTT. The genes are TRBV20-1 and TRBJ1-1; 8 bases align to TRBD1. Germline lookup yields CDR1 DFQATT and CDR2 SNEGSKA (reference sequence). The V gene end was trimmed by 0 bases and the J gene end by 3 bases; junction bases not matched to a gene: 6. The CDR3 sequence is 15 residues long.

The chain carries TRBV28 and TRBJ1-3; D is perhaps TRBD1 (6 bases). This CDR3 contains 14 residues. The V end was cut by 3 bases, the J end by 4 bases, with 10 bases between. Per germline, CDR1 MDHEN and CDR2 SYDVKM. For the CDR3, the DNA is TGTGCCAGCAGTTTGCGGGGGCTCGGAAACACCATATATTTT. Protein product: CASSLRGLGNTIYF.

V is TRBV13 and J is TRBJ1-4, with D hard to call. The V end lost 2 bases, the J end lost 6 bases, and 10 bases lay between the germline ends. The CDR3 covers 14 residues. Germline-derived CDR1 and CDR2 are PRHDT and FYEKMQ (reference sequence). The CDR3 region has the DNA TGTGCCAGCAGCTTAAGGTCTGAGTATGAAAAACTGTTTTTT. It translates to CASSLRSEYEKLFF. The variable domain in full, with the rest retrieved from reference TRBV13 and TRBJ1-4, is AAGVIQSPRHLIKEKRETATLKCYPIPRHDTVYWYQQGPGQDPQFLISFYEKMQSDKGSIPDRFSAQQFSDYHSELNMSSLELGDSALYFCASSLRSEYEKLFFGSGTQLSVL.

The chain links TRBV24-1 to TRBJ2-1; maybe TRBD1 (6 bases). V lost 3 bases, J lost 0 bases, and 14 bases lay in between. Germline loops: CDR1 KGHDR, CDR2 SFDVKD. This CDR3 is 17 amino acids long. The CDR3 region is CATSDPMGASSYNEQFF. In DNA form, the CDR3 reads TGTGCCACCAGTGATCCCATGGGGGCAAGCTCCTACAATGAGCAGTTCTTC.

This chain joins TRBV6-5 and TRBJ1-6, with a possible D match to TRBD1 (5 bases). Germline values: CDR1 MNHEY, CDR2 SVGAGI. With 5 bases removed from V and 0 bases from J, the gap between germline ends came to 14 bases. The CDR3 extends over 17 amino acids. The CDR3 coding sequence is TGTGCCAGCAGTGCCGGGACTGTGAGCTCCTATAATTCACCCCTCCACTTT. It yields the protein CASSAGTVSSYNSPLHF.

This clonotype turned up a few times. CDR3 in amino acids: CASSLVGGGADGYTF. Here the CDR3 DNA reads TGCGCCAGCAGCTTGGTAGGAGGGGGCGCGGATGGCTACACCTTC. V and J are TRBV5-1 and TRBJ1-2; TRBD1 matches 7 bases. CDR1 is SGHRS, CDR2 YFSETQ, per germline. Losses at the gene ends were 0 bases for V and 6 bases for J; bases not matched to a gene: 8. The CDR3 loop spans 15 amino acids.

This clonotype was detected ten times or more. The chain links TRBV20-1 to TRBJ1-2; no reliable D call. Trimming left V 1 base short and J 7 bases short, with 16 bases between. Germline-derived CDR1 and CDR2 are DFQATT and SNEGSKA (reference sequence). There are 14 residues in the CDR3. The CDR3 DNA follows: TGCAGTGCTAGAGCCCCCGACACCGTTAGTGGCTACACCTTC. Translation: CSARAPDTVSGYTF.

This clonotype came up a few times. This rearrangement joins TRBV10-3 to TRBJ2-7; D may be TRBD1 or TRBD2 (5 bases each). The CDR3 loop spans 13 amino acids. The germline V gene has CDR1 ENHRY and CDR2 SYGVKD. Trimming removed 4 bases at V and 6 bases at J, with 13 bases between. CDR3 sequence: CAISAGPAGEQYF. As DNA, the CDR3 is TGTGCCATCAGTGCGGGGCCAGCTGGCGAGCAGTACTTC.

There are a few counts of this clonotype. V is TRBV28 and J is TRBJ2-2; D unclear. The CDR3 extends over 15 amino acids. The V gene lost 6 bases and the J gene lost 6 bases, with 17 bases spanning the gap. Germline CDR1 reads MDHEN; CDR2 reads SYDVKM. The DNA for the CDR3 is TGTGCCAGCAGCTCTCTTAACGGGTTCGCCGGGGAGCTGTTTTTT. This translates into CASSSLNGFAGELFF.

V gene TRBV10-3 combines with J gene TRBJ2-5; 9 bases fit TRBD2. The CDR3 loop spans 14 amino acids. With V trimmed by 6 bases and J by 3 bases, 5 bases remained unmatched. Per the germline V gene, CDR1 is ENHRY and CDR2 is SYGVKD. As DNA, the CDR3 is TGTGCCATCAGGAAAATAGCGGGAGAAGAGACCCAGTACTTC. Amino acids: CAIRKIAGEETQYF.

This clonotype was counted a few times. The chain is built from TRBV20-1 and TRBJ2-1; D is unclear. Germline V gives CDR1 DFQATT, CDR2 SNEGSKA (reference sequence). The CDR3 sequence is 13 residues long. The germline V and J ends were trimmed by 3 bases and 3 bases, with 9 bases remaining between them. The CDR3 loop is CSASLVNYNEQFF. The CDR3 nucleotides read TGCAGTGCTAGCTTAGTTAACTACAATGAGCAGTTCTTC.

This clonotype has only one observation. V gene TRBV21-1 combines with J gene TRBJ1-1. TRBV21-1 is flagged as a pseudogene. The CDR3 loop spans 12 amino acids. Written as DNA, the CDR3 is TGTGCCAGCTTGACCGCGAACACTGAAGCTTTCTTT. This encodes CASLTANTEAFF.

This clonotype was counted only a few times. The chain links TRBV12-3 or TRBV12-4 to TRBJ2-6; the D is unclear. V lost 5 bases and J lost 0, with 8 bases in between. This CDR3 has 15 residues. In DNA, the CDR3 is TGTGCCAGCAGTCCTGACTTCTCTGGGGCCAACGTCCTGACTTTC. Its translation: CASSPDFSGANVLTF.

The chain combines TRBV4-3 with TRBJ1-2; maybe TRBD1 (5 bases). The CDR3 has 12 residues. From germline, CDR1 is LGHNA and CDR2 YSLEER. V was clipped by 8 bases and J by 2 bases, with 9 bases between them. This CDR3 is CASGGFNYGYTF. The CDR3 DNA reads as TGCGCCAGCGGGGGGTTCAACTATGGCTACACCTTC.

This clonotype is labeled medium-sized. The chain recombines TRBV12-3 or TRBV12-4 with TRBJ1-1; D may be TRBD1 (5 bases). CDR3 length equals 14 residues. V dropped 4 bases and J dropped 1 base, with 10 bases sitting between them. The CDR3 region has the DNA TGTGCCAGCAGTTCCGGGACGGGGAACACTGAAGCTTTCTTT. It codes for CASSSGTGNTEAFF.

This clonotype was recorded only once. Germline and junction disagree at one end, which may indicate a read error. This chain links TRBV4-3 with TRBJ1-1; maybe TRBD1 (6 bases). This CDR3 contains 16 residues. Germline CDR1 reads LGHNA; CDR2 reads YSLEER. CDR3 in amino acids: CVSSQDRRTENTEAFF. The CDR3 bases are TGCGTCAGCAGCCAAGATCGACGGACAGAGAACACTGAAGCTTTCTTT.

This sequence joins TRBV18 and TRBJ1-2; D unclear. Germline V gene data show CDR1 as KGHSH and CDR2 as LQKENI. Between the trimmed V and J ends, which lost 4 bases and 0 bases, there was a span of 12 bases. This CDR3 is 15 amino acids long. The CDR3 region has the DNA TGTGCCAGCTCACTACTAGGGTCAGCTAACTATGGCTACACCTTC. Encoded protein: CASSLLGSANYGYTF. The variable domain in full, with the rest retrieved from reference TRBV18 and TRBJ1-2, is NAGVMQNPRHLVRRRGQEARLRCSPMKGHSHVYWYRQLPEEGLKFMVYLQKENIIDESGMPKERFSAEFPKEGPSILRIQQVVRGDSAAYFCASSLLGSANYGYTFGSGTRLTVV.

This chain joins TRBV10-3 and TRBJ1-2; no definite D call. This CDR3 comprises 15 residues. Looked up from germline, CDR1 is ENHRY and CDR2 is SYGVKD. Deletions cut 5 bases from V and 0 bases from J, with 13 bases between. CDR3 in DNA: TGTGCCATCAGTATCACAGAGTTAGCTAACTATGGCTACACCTTC. Protein product: CAISITELANYGYTF.

V gene TRBV5-8 combines with J gene TRBJ2-1; TRBD1 or TRBD2 may be the D gene (5 bases each). This CDR3 has 14 residues. Germline V lookup: CDR1 SGHTS, CDR2 YDEGEE. V was clipped by 5 bases and J by 7 bases, with 16 bases between them. The CDR3 DNA is TGTGCCAGCAGGCGCCGAGGGACGGCTAATGAGCAGTTCTTC. This sequence encodes CASRRRGTANEQFF. Looking up the rest from reference TRBV5-8 and TRBJ2-1 gives the full variable domain: EAGVTQSPTHLIKTRGQQATLRCSPISGHTSVYWYQQALGLGLQFLLWYDEGEERNRGNFPPRFSGRQFPNYSSELNVNALELEDSALYLCASRRRGTANEQFFGPGTRLTVL.

This chain uses TRBV6-6 with TRBJ1-2; D may be TRBD1 (6 bases). The CDR3 totals 14 residues. The germline V and J ends were trimmed by 2 bases and 8 bases, with 15 bases remaining between them. Per germline, CDR1 MNHNY and CDR2 SVGAGI (reference sequence). The CDR3 coding sequence is TGTGCCAGCAGTTACACTCAGGGGTCTGAGGGCTACACCTTC. Encoded protein: CASSYTQGSEGYTF.

The chain joins TRBV5-1 to TRBJ1-2; TRBD1 agrees at 9 bases. The CDR3 has 14 amino acids. The junction had 5 bases not matched to a gene; V was cut back by 0 bases and J by 8 bases. Germline V gene lookup returns CDR1 SGHRS and CDR2 YFSETQ. CDR3 region: CASSLDRGLGGYTF. The CDR3 DNA reads TGCGCCAGCAGCTTGGACAGGGGGCTGGGAGGCTACACCTTC.